This is a list of T cell receptor beta chains from one sample in a study of OX40 agonist ivuxolimab in advanced cancers. Clones were sequenced by immunoSEQ multiplex PCR, and TCRdb holds only the in-frame ones, with some missing. The sample holds 90,000 to 95,000 clones; 87% are singletons and the top ten take roughly 4.9%. This specimen consisted of CD4+ or CD8+ T cells sorted from blood, obtained in a trial of the OX40 agonist ivuxolimab. The origin of the receptors is an adult with an advanced solid tumor such as melanoma, head and neck, liver or kidney cancer. Each CDR3 is given with its conserved first and last residue. The order of the fields is clone size, V gene, J gene, D gene, CDR3 protein, CDR3 DNA. A D gene is named only where the DNA matches it firmly. Expanded clones are given a class, and other clones once, few, many or no size at all.

clone size: -
V gene: TRBV11-2
J gene: TRBJ2-1
D gene: TRBD2
CDR3 protein: CASSLVPSGGEQFF
CDR3 DNA: TGTGCCAGCAGCTTAGTTCCTAGCGGGGGTGAGCAGTTCTTC

clone size: -
V gene: TRBV15
J gene: TRBJ2-3
D gene: TRBD1
CDR3 protein: CATSRRPGQGISDTQYF
CDR3 DNA: TGTGCCACCAGCAGGAGACCGGGACAGGGGATCTCAGATACGCAGTATTTT

clone size: -
V gene: TRBV21-1
J gene: TRBJ2-5
D gene: -
CDR3 protein: CASSRTGRVEVRGETQYF
CDR3 DNA: TGTGCCAGCAGCAGGACAGGGAGGGTGGAGGTTCGAGGAGAGACCCAGTACTTC

clone size: -
V gene: TRBV27
J gene: TRBJ2-1
D gene: -
CDR3 protein: CASSLGRGRYNEQFF
CDR3 DNA: TGTGCCAGCAGTCTAGGCCGGGGGCGCTACAATGAGCAGTTCTTC

clone size: -
V gene: TRBV5-1
J gene: TRBJ1-5
D gene: -
CDR3 protein: CASSLGEGGNQPQHF
CDR3 DNA: TGCGCCAGCAGCTTGGGTGAGGGCGGGAATCAGCCCCAGCATTTT

clone size: -
V gene: TRBV2
J gene: TRBJ1-5
D gene: -
CDR3 protein: CASAGRGQPQHF
CDR3 DNA: TGTGCCAGTGCGGGGAGGGGTCAGCCCCAGCATTTT

clone size: -
V gene: TRBV5-4
J gene: TRBJ1-2
D gene: TRBD1
CDR3 protein: CASSLERTGGGYTF
CDR3 DNA: TGTGCCAGCAGCTTGGAGCGGACAGGGGGGGGCTACACCTTC

clone size: -
V gene: TRBV25-1
J gene: TRBJ1-2
D gene: TRBD1
CDR3 protein: CASSELGQGASANYGYTF
CDR3 DNA: TGTGCCAGCAGTGAACTAGGGCAGGGGGCCTCAGCTAACTATGGCTACACCTTC

clone size: -
V gene: TRBV25-1
J gene: TRBJ2-1
D gene: TRBD2
CDR3 protein: CASSDRTSGNNEQFF
CDR3 DNA: TGTGCCAGCAGTGATCGAACTAGCGGAAACAATGAGCAGTTCTTC

clone size: -
V gene: TRBV30
J gene: TRBJ1-5
D gene: TRBD1
CDR3 protein: CAWSWGQGNNQPQHF
CDR3 DNA: TGTGCCTGGAGCTGGGGACAGGGGAACAATCAGCCCCAGCATTTT

clone size: -
V gene: TRBV5-1
J gene: TRBJ2-1
D gene: -
CDR3 protein: CASSLEGVLPYNEQFF
CDR3 DNA: TGCGCCAGCAGCTTGGAGGGGGTTCTCCCCTACAATGAGCAGTTCTTC

clone size: -
V gene: TRBV7-6
J gene: TRBJ2-3
D gene: TRBD1
CDR3 protein: CASSPLTTGGTDTQYF
CDR3 DNA: TGTGCCAGCAGCCCACTTACGACAGGGGGCACAGATACGCAGTATTTT

clone size: -
V gene: TRBV15
J gene: TRBJ2-1
D gene: TRBD2
CDR3 protein: CATSSGLVNEQFF
CDR3 DNA: TGTGCCACCAGCAGTGGACTAGTCAATGAGCAGTTCTTC

clone size: -
V gene: TRBV19
J gene: TRBJ1-4
D gene: -
CDR3 protein: CASSIGQGMGEKLFF
CDR3 DNA: TGTGCCAGTAGTATTGGGCAGGGGATGGGAGAAAAACTGTTTTTT

clone size: -
V gene: TRBV14
J gene: TRBJ1-2
D gene: -
CDR3 protein: CASSQSIGGYTF
CDR3 DNA: TGTGCCAGCAGCCAATCGATAGGGGGCTACACCTTC

clone size: -
V gene: TRBV2
J gene: TRBJ1-6
D gene: TRBD1
CDR3 protein: CASRDRGARVGSPLHF
CDR3 DNA: TGTGCCAGCAGGGACAGGGGGGCTCGTGTGGGTTCACCCCTCCACTTT

clone size: -
V gene: TRBV5-1
J gene: TRBJ1-4
D gene: -
CDR3 protein: CASKRQGGQNEKLFF
CDR3 DNA: TGCGCCAGCAAGAGGCAGGGAGGCCAAAATGAAAAACTGTTTTTT

clone size: -
V gene: TRBV9
J gene: TRBJ2-5
D gene: TRBD1
CDR3 protein: CASSVALGGLQQETQYF
CDR3 DNA: TGTGCCAGCAGCGTAGCTTTAGGGGGCCTTCAGCAGGAGACCCAGTACTTC

clone size: -
V gene: TRBV11-2
J gene: TRBJ1-1
D gene: -
CDR3 protein: CASSLVRGNTEAFF
CDR3 DNA: TGTGCCAGCAGCTTAGTAAGGGGGAACACTGAAGCTTTCTTT

clone size: -
V gene: TRBV28
J gene: TRBJ2-1
D gene: TRBD2
CDR3 protein: CASSFRLAGSKQFF
CDR3 DNA: TGTGCCAGCAGTTTCCGGCTAGCGGGGTCGAAGCAGTTCTTC

clone size: -
V gene: TRBV2
J gene: TRBJ2-4
D gene: -
CDR3 protein: CASSNRDFKNIQYF
CDR3 DNA: TGTGCCAGCAGCAACAGGGATTTTAAAAACATTCAGTACTTC

clone size: -
V gene: TRBV10-3
J gene: TRBJ1-4
D gene: -
CDR3 protein: CAISDGRDEKLFF
CDR3 DNA: TGTGCCATCAGTGATGGCAGGGACGAAAAACTGTTTTTT

clone size: -
V gene: TRBV11-3
J gene: TRBJ2-3
D gene: TRBD1
CDR3 protein: CASSLDQGASEDTQYF
CDR3 DNA: TGTGCCAGCAGCTTAGATCAGGGGGCGTCCGAAGATACGCAGTATTTT

clone size: once
V gene: TRBV10-3
J gene: TRBJ2-7
D gene: -
CDR3 protein: CAISESRATGTYEQYF
CDR3 DNA: TGTGCCATCAGTGAGTCTCGGGCGACAGGAACCTACGAGCAGTACTTC

clone size: few
V gene: TRBV9
J gene: TRBJ1-2
D gene: -
CDR3 protein: CASSVEEGGYGYTF
CDR3 DNA: TGTGCCAGCAGCGTAGAGGAGGGAGGCTATGGCTACACCTTC

clone size: -
V gene: TRBV18
J gene: TRBJ2-2
D gene: TRBD1
CDR3 protein: CASSPRQGNTGELFF
CDR3 DNA: TGTGCCAGCTCACCAAGACAGGGGAACACCGGGGAGCTGTTTTTT

clone size: -
V gene: TRBV2
J gene: TRBJ1-1
D gene: -
CDR3 protein: CASQSQLEAFF
CDR3 DNA: TGTGCCAGCCAGTCACAGCTTGAAGCTTTCTTT

clone size: -
V gene: TRBV5-1
J gene: TRBJ2-3
D gene: TRBD2
CDR3 protein: CASSSIKREAPLDTQYF
CDR3 DNA: TGCGCCAGCAGCTCGATAAAGCGGGAGGCCCCTCTGGATACGCAGTATTTT

clone size: few
V gene: TRBV10-1
J gene: TRBJ2-3
D gene: TRBD2
CDR3 protein: CASSEQLGLAGLTDTQYF
CDR3 DNA: TGCGCCAGCAGCGAACAATTGGGACTAGCGGGACTGACAGATACGCAGTATTTT

clone size: -
V gene: TRBV5-5
J gene: TRBJ2-5
D gene: TRBD1
CDR3 protein: CASSSLRQGFETQYF
CDR3 DNA: TGTGCCAGCAGCTCCCTACGACAGGGTTTCGAGACCCAGTACTTC

clone size: -
V gene: TRBV19
J gene: TRBJ2-3
D gene: TRBD2
CDR3 protein: CASSGLAGPGDTQYF
CDR3 DNA: TGTGCCAGTAGTGGTCTAGCGGGACCAGGAGATACGCAGTATTTT

clone size: -
V gene: TRBV5-5
J gene: TRBJ2-3
D gene: -
CDR3 protein: CASSSREVTDTQYF
CDR3 DNA: TGTGCCAGCAGCTCAAGAGAGGTAACAGATACGCAGTATTTT

clone size: -
V gene: TRBV27
J gene: TRBJ1-1
D gene: -
CDR3 protein: CASKGSVGYGDTEAFF
CDR3 DNA: TGTGCCAGCAAGGGTTCGGTTGGGTACGGGGACACTGAAGCTTTCTTT

clone size: -
V gene: TRBV5-4
J gene: TRBJ2-1
D gene: -
CDR3 protein: CASSLGSNEQFF
CDR3 DNA: TGTGCCAGCAGCTTGGGTTCGAATGAGCAGTTCTTC

clone size: -
V gene: TRBV6-5
J gene: TRBJ1-5
D gene: -
CDR3 protein: CASTPTGNQPQHF
CDR3 DNA: TGTGCCAGCACCCCTACGGGCAATCAGCCCCAGCATTTT

clone size: -
V gene: TRBV5-1
J gene: TRBJ1-2
D gene: -
CDR3 protein: CASSGGGDYGYTF
CDR3 DNA: TGCGCCAGCAGCGGGGGCGGGGACTATGGCTACACCTTC

clone size: medium-sized
V gene: TRBV5-1
J gene: TRBJ2-7
D gene: TRBD2
CDR3 protein: CASSPLAGGEQYF
CDR3 DNA: TGCGCCAGCAGCCCCCTAGCGGGGGGCGAGCAGTACTTC

clone size: -
V gene: TRBV7-2
J gene: TRBJ1-1
D gene: TRBD1
CDR3 protein: CASSSQGGITEAFF
CDR3 DNA: TGTGCCAGCAGCTCACAGGGGGGGATCACTGAAGCTTTCTTT

clone size: -
V gene: TRBV5-6
J gene: TRBJ1-1
D gene: TRBD1
CDR3 protein: CASSRGTVEAFF
CDR3 DNA: TGTGCCAGCAGCCGCGGGACAGTTGAAGCTTTCTTT

clone size: -
V gene: TRBV27
J gene: TRBJ2-5
D gene: -
CDR3 protein: CASSLLGATQQETQYF
CDR3 DNA: TGTGCCAGCAGTTTATTAGGGGCTACACAACAAGAGACCCAGTACTTC

clone size: -
V gene: TRBV7-2
J gene: TRBJ2-2
D gene: -
CDR3 protein: CASSLSLANTGELFF
CDR3 DNA: TGTGCCAGCAGCTTGTCTCTAGCGAACACCGGGGAGCTGTTTTTT

clone size: -
V gene: TRBV15
J gene: TRBJ2-7
D gene: -
CDR3 protein: CATSREGQRNEQYF
CDR3 DNA: TGTGCCACCAGCAGAGAGGGGCAAAGAAACGAGCAGTACTTC

clone size: -
V gene: TRBV5-1
J gene: TRBJ2-1
D gene: TRBD1
CDR3 protein: CASSLEGQGSFF
CDR3 DNA: TGCGCCAGCAGCTTGGAAGGACAGGGTTCTTTCTTC

clone size: -
V gene: TRBV9
J gene: TRBJ2-2
D gene: TRBD2
CDR3 protein: CASRSGRATTGELFF
CDR3 DNA: TGTGCCAGCAGAAGCGGGAGGGCCACCACCGGGGAGCTGTTTTTT

clone size: -
V gene: TRBV20-1
J gene: TRBJ2-1
D gene: TRBD2
CDR3 protein: CSGREGNEQFF
CDR3 DNA: TGCAGTGGGAGGGAGGGGAATGAGCAGTTCTTC

clone size: -
V gene: TRBV6-1
J gene: TRBJ2-2
D gene: TRBD1
CDR3 protein: CASTLDRVDGELFF
CDR3 DNA: TGTGCCAGCACCCTCGACAGGGTTGACGGGGAGCTGTTTTTT

clone size: -
V gene: TRBV27
J gene: TRBJ2-7
D gene: TRBD2
CDR3 protein: CASRAGTSEIYEQYF
CDR3 DNA: TGTGCCAGCAGAGCAGGGACTAGCGAAATCTACGAGCAGTACTTC

clone size: -
V gene: TRBV5-1
J gene: TRBJ1-2
D gene: -
CDR3 protein: CASSDDRIHGYTF
CDR3 DNA: TGCGCCAGCAGCGACGACCGAATTCATGGCTACACCTTC

clone size: once
V gene: TRBV28
J gene: TRBJ1-4
D gene: TRBD1
CDR3 protein: CASSQGQGETNEKLFF
CDR3 DNA: TGTGCCAGCAGTCAGGGACAGGGGGAAACTAATGAAAAACTGTTTTTT

clone size: -
V gene: TRBV7-6
J gene: TRBJ1-1
D gene: -
CDR3 protein: CASSFPQGNTEAFF
CDR3 DNA: TGTGCCAGCAGCTTTCCGCAGGGGAACACTGAAGCTTTCTTT

clone size: -
V gene: TRBV28
J gene: TRBJ1-5
D gene: -
CDR3 protein: CASRPEGVGQPQHF
CDR3 DNA: TGTGCCAGCAGGCCCGAGGGGGTGGGTCAGCCCCAGCATTTT

clone size: -
V gene: TRBV10-1
J gene: TRBJ2-1
D gene: TRBD2
CDR3 protein: CASSDGDGGRVNEQFF
CDR3 DNA: TGCGCCAGCAGTGACGGTGACGGCGGGAGGGTAAATGAGCAGTTCTTC